What follows are 26 T cell receptor delta chains derived from one specimen sequenced in a study of Vδ1+ human thymocytes. Overall study results and limits: Thymic TRG and TRD repertoires appeared highly polyclonal, with Gaussian CDR3 length distributions.

No antigen has been assigned to these receptors. The template was reverse-transcribed extracted RNA. CDR3 amplicons came from multiplex PCR with pooled V-gene forward and constant-region reverse primers. TCRdb reanalysed the multiplex PCR reads with CATT. Of around 26,000 delta-chain clones in the sample, about 31% were seen once. The specimen was Vdelta1+ gamma-delta thymocytes from the thymus. Subset meaning: FACS-sorted CD3+ TCRalphabeta- TCRVdelta1+ TCRVdelta2- thymocytes. Receptors were obtained from a boy under three years old who had congenital heart surgery.

The table lists this clone with many counts. The chain joins TRDV1 to TRDJ1, with D unclear. CDR1 TSWWSYY and CDR2 QGS come from the germline V gene. Between the trimmed V and J ends, which lost 5 bases and 0 bases, there was a span of 25 bases. The CDR3 totals 19 residues. The CDR3 nucleotides are TGTGCTCTTGGGCCCTGGAAGTGGGCGTTTACGGATTACACCGATAAACTCATCTTT. As protein: CALGPWKWAFTDYTDKLIF.

This clone has just a few counts. This CDR3 is also generated by other DNA sequences in the sample. The chain recombines TRDV1 with TRDJ1, with D maybe TRDD3 (5 bases). Germline V gene data show CDR1 as TSWWSYY and CDR2 as QGS. The CDR3 is 20 amino acids. V was pared by 0 bases and J by 1 base, with 24 bases between. The chain's CDR3 is CALGELKSGMGTLLTDKLIF. For the CDR3, the DNA is TGTGCTCTTGGGGAACTAAAATCCGGGATGGGGACTCTTCTCACCGATAAACTCATCTTT.

This clone was recorded a few times. Additional DNA sequences in this sample encode the identical CDR3. J is TRDJ1 and V is TRDV1, with 13 bases that match TRDD3. V gave up 3 bases and J gave up 0 bases; unmatched junction bases: 19. This CDR3 has 22 amino acids. Germline lookup yields CDR1 TSWWSYY and CDR2 QGS. The CDR3 bases are TGTGCTCTTGGGGACTCTACGGAAGCTCGTACTGGGGGATACGAGGACACCGATAAACTCATCTTT. Its translation is CALGDSTEARTGGYEDTDKLIF.

In its sample, this clone was seen a few times. The chain employs TRAV29/DV5 and TRDJ1; 8 nucleotides line up with TRDD3. CDR3 size: 14 residues. With 5 bases clipped from V and 0 bases from J, the junction kept 6 bases outside the gene matches. Germline values: CDR1 NSMFDY, CDR2 ISSIKDK. In nucleotides, the CDR3 is TGTGCAGCCCCCGTACTGGGGGACACCGATAAACTCATCTTT. Amino acids: CAAPVLGDTDKLIF. Complete variable domain (other parts from reference TRAV29/DV5 and TRDJ1): DQQVKQNSPSLSVQEGRISILNCDYTNSMFDYFLWYKKYPAEGPTFLISISSIKDKNEDGRFTVFLNKSAKHLSLHIVPSQPGDSAVYFCAAPVLGDTDKLIFGKGTRVTVEP.

As for this clone: Other nucleotide sequences from this sample produce the same CDR3. The rearrangement joins TRDV1 to TRDJ1; 7 bases line up with TRDD3. This CDR3 contains 17 residues. Germline V gives CDR1 TSWWSYY, CDR2 QGS. Trimming at V came to 5 bases and at J to 5 bases, leaving 17 bases not matched to a gene. The CDR3 region has the DNA TGTGCTCTTGGGAAAACAGGCCCTAGGGGGATCCGTGATAAACTCATCTTT. Its translation: CALGKTGPRGIRDKLIF.

This clone has only a few counts. The chain links TRDV1 to TRDJ1, with 10 bases matching TRDD3. CDR3 size: 25 residues. V dropped 0 bases and J dropped 10; count of bases not matched to a gene: 38. Germline CDR1 and CDR2: TSWWSYY and QGS. CDR3 residues: CALGELRLSYPSRDGLGDKVRGLIF. CDR3 in DNA: TGTGCTCTTGGGGAACTCCGCCTTTCCTACCCCTCAAGAGACGGTCTGGGGGATAAGGTCCGAGGACTCATCTTT.

This clone has a single count. A much larger clone differs by one base, so this may be a read error. Other nucleotide sequences in the sample specify the same CDR3. The chain recombines TRDV1 with TRDJ1, with no clear D. This CDR3 has 14 residues. Trimming removed 2 bases at V and 8 bases at J, with 15 bases between. CDR1 is TSWWSYY, CDR2 QGS, per germline. The CDR3 DNA is TGTGCTCTTGGGGAAAACACGGTATCCCCCAAACTCATCTTT. It is translated as CALGENTVSPKLIF.

The chain recombines TRDV1 with TRDJ1; 9 nucleotides match TRDD3. The CDR3 runs 19 residues. Germline-derived CDR1 and CDR2 are TSWWSYY and QGS. V was clipped by 1 base and J by 1 base; unmatched bases: 13. The CDR3 loop is CALGEPGRGDTRGTDKLIF. For the CDR3, the DNA is TGTGCTCTTGGGGAACCTGGCCGGGGGGATACTCGAGGCACCGATAAACTCATCTTT.

The V gene is TRDV1, the J gene TRDJ1; 11 bases fit TRDD3. The germline CDR1 and CDR2 sequences are TSWWSYY and QGS. The CDR3 extends over 22 amino acids. The ends lost 0 bases at V and 1 base at J; junction bases unmatched: 19. The CDR3 nucleotides read TGTGCTCTTGGGGAACTTCCCCCCGTGGTGGGGGATACGCCGCTTTCCACCGATAAACTCATCTTT. Its protein product is CALGELPPVVGDTPLSTDKLIF.

The count of this clone is one. The genes are TRDV1 and TRDJ1; TRDD2 is a possible D gene (6 bases). V was shortened by 3 bases and J by 0 bases, with 26 bases between the two germline ends. This CDR3 is built from 20 residues. The germline gives CDR1 TSWWSYY, CDR2 QGS. The CDR3 protein is CALGEKVLLLPTSYTDKLIF. For the CDR3, the DNA is TGTGCTCTTGGGGAGAAAGTCCTACTTCTACCGACCTCGTACACCGATAAACTCATCTTT.

This clone turned up a few times. Other DNA sequences within the sample encode an identical CDR3. The chain couples TRDV1 to TRDJ1, with D possibly being TRDD3 (6 bases). The length of the CDR3 is 16 residues. The ends were cut back, 2 bases at V and 3 bases at J, with 16 bases in the middle. CDR1 is TSWWSYY and CDR2 is QGS in the germline V gene. The CDR3 nucleotides read TGTGCTCTTGGGGAAGATTGGGGGGTGTTCGCCGATAAACTCATCTTT. It yields the protein CALGEDWGVFADKLIF.

This clone occurred a few times. The chain joins TRDV1 to TRDJ1; tentatively, D is TRDD2 or TRDD3 (7 bases each). The germline V gene has CDR1 TSWWSYY and CDR2 QGS. V lost 7 bases, J lost 0 bases, and 33 bases lay in between. This CDR3 has 21 residues. CDR3 loop: CALDNVPTLLGARAYTDKLIF. Written as DNA, the CDR3 is TGTGCTCTTGACAACGTTCCTACCCTCCTGGGGGCTAGGGCTTACACCGATAAACTCATCTTT.

This clone was detected only a few times. The chain is built from TRDV1 and TRDJ1, with a weak D call TRDD3 (6 bases). V lost 11 bases and J lost 10, with 14 bases in between. This CDR3 is 10 amino acids long. Germline-derived CDR1 and CDR2 are TSWWSYY and QGS. The CDR3 reads CARGFQGLIF. Written as DNA, the CDR3 is TGTGCTAGGGGATTTCAGGGACTCATCTTT.

This clone was counted only a few times. The chain joins TRDV1 to TRDJ1; 12 bases match TRDD3. CDR3 length: 15 residues. The ends lost 1 base at V and 9 bases at J; junction bases unmatched: 6. The germline V gene encodes CDR1 TSWWSYY and CDR2 QGS. CDR3: CALGERVWGIRELIF. In nucleotides, the CDR3 is TGTGCTCTTGGGGAACGGGTCTGGGGGATACGAGAACTCATCTTT.

This clone was observed a handful of times. This sequence is one base from a far larger clone and is likely a read error. The chain recombines TRDV2 with TRDJ4; 8 nucleotides match TRDD3. Germline loops: CDR1 GEAIGNYY, CDR2 EKD. The CDR3 consists of 13 residues. Unmatched junction bases numbered 6, after V lost 4 bases and J lost 3 bases. CDR3: CACEAYWGGPLIF. The CDR3 nucleotides read TGTGCCTGTGAAGCGTACTGGGGGGGACCCCTGATCTTT.

This clone was recorded only once. V usage is TRDV1 and J usage is TRDJ1, with 7 bases aligning to TRDD3. This CDR3 has 20 amino acids. With V trimmed by 4 bases and J by 1 base, 21 bases remained unmatched. Germline V CDR1 and CDR2: TSWWSYY, QGS. CDR3 protein: CALGALTPMWGTGSTDKLIF. DNA for the CDR3: TGTGCTCTTGGGGCGCTAACACCTATGTGGGGGACGGGGAGCACCGATAAACTCATCTTT.

V and J are TRDV1 and TRDJ1; TRDD3 aligns across 12 bases. V shed 3 bases, J shed 2 bases, and the junction held 31 bases outside the gene matches. Germline CDR1 reads TSWWSYY; CDR2 reads QGS. The length of the CDR3 is 25 residues. CDR3 in amino acids: CALGEDPFFLRPSNWGIQGTDKLIF. The CDR3, as DNA: TGTGCTCTTGGGGAGGACCCCTTCTTTCTTCGTCCCTCGAACTGGGGGATACAAGGAACCGATAAACTCATCTTT.

On this clone itself: One base away lies a much larger clone, so this may be a sequencing read error. The rearrangement joins TRDV1 to TRDJ1; 8 bases line up with TRDD3. The CDR3 is made up of 22 amino acids. V lost 0 bases and J lost 4; bases outside the gene matches: 25. Germline CDR1 TSWWSYY, CDR2 QGS. CDR3 nucleotides: TGTGCTCTTGGGGAACTTCTTTCCCTTCCCTACCTGGGATACGGGTACATCGATAAACTCATCTTT. Residues: CALGELLSLPYLGYGYIDKLIF.

This clone was observed a few times. The V gene is TRDV1, the J gene TRDJ1; 7 bases line up with TRDD3. This CDR3 spans 19 amino acids. CDR1 is TSWWSYY, CDR2 QGS, per germline. With 2 bases clipped from V and 3 bases from J, the junction kept 18 bases outside the gene matches. CDR3 DNA sequence: TGTGCTCTTGGGGAAAAGGGTTCGGGCGGGATACATGGGCCCGATAAACTCATCTTT. Protein product: CALGEKGSGGIHGPDKLIF.

Concerning this clone itself: Germline is not matched at one junction end, which may reflect a read error. The rearrangement links TRDV1 to TRDJ1, with TRDD3 matching 9 bases. Germline CDR1 and CDR2: TSWWSYY and QGS. CDR3 size: 18 residues. The CDR3 bases are TGTGCTCTTGGGGAACTGTTCCTACGGGGATACGCGACCGATAAACGCATCTTT. Translating it yields CALGELFLRGYATDKRIF.

This rearrangement joins TRDV1 to TRDJ1, with TRDD3 as a possible D gene (6 bases). This CDR3 region has 20 residues. V was cut by 0 bases and J by 0 bases, with 23 bases left in between. In germline, CDR1 is TSWWSYY, CDR2 QGS. Here the CDR3 reads CALGELCSEGLGLNTDKLIF. CDR3 sequence (DNA): TGTGCTCTTGGGGAACTTTGTAGCGAAGGACTGGGCCTTAACACCGATAAACTCATCTTT.

This clone was observed a handful of times. This same CDR3 is encoded by further DNA sequences in the sample. The J gene is TRDJ1, the V gene TRDV1; D may be TRDD3 (9 bases). The CDR3 is made up of 20 amino acids. CDR1 and CDR2 (germline): TSWWSYY, QGS. Trimming shortened V by 5 bases and J by 1 base, and 29 bases separated the two germline ends. CDR3 amino acids: CALGNLPTLGDYLSTDKLIF. The CDR3 DNA follows: TGTGCTCTTGGGAATCTTCCTACTCTGGGGGATTACCTTTCCACCGATAAACTCATCTTT.

This chain connects TRDV1 to TRDJ1; 13 bases agree with TRDD3. With V trimmed by 0 bases and J by 0 bases, 40 bases remained unmatched. The CDR3 loop spans 30 amino acids. Germline CDR1 is TSWWSYY and CDR2 is QGS. CDR3 sequence: CALGELRFLRPHYLLLGDTGEEKYTDKLIF. For the CDR3, the DNA is TGTGCTCTTGGGGAACTGCGTTTCCTACGTCCGCATTACCTTTTACTGGGGGATACGGGGGAAGAAAAATACACCGATAAACTCATCTTT.

The rearrangement links TRDV1 to TRDJ1, with TRDD3 matching over 10 bases. Germline V gene data show CDR1 as TSWWSYY and CDR2 as QGS. The CDR3 runs to 20 residues. J lost 5 bases, V lost 5 bases, and 23 bases had no gene match. CDR3 coding DNA: TGTGCTCTTGGGTCCCTCCTTTCTGTAACTGGGGGATTCTCCTGTGATAAACTCATCTTT. Translation: CALGSLLSVTGGFSCDKLIF.

Worth noting for this clone: Different DNA sequences within this sample yield the same CDR3. The rearrangement uses TRDV1 and TRDJ1; 11 bases are shared with TRDD3. Losses at the gene ends were 2 bases for V and 0 bases for J; bases not matched to a gene: 11. CDR1 is TSWWSYY, CDR2 QGS, per germline. This CDR3 is 19 amino acids long. The CDR3, as DNA: TGTGCTCTTGGGGAAATCGGGGTTGGGGGATACGCGGACACCGATAAACTCATCTTT. Encoded protein: CALGEIGVGGYADTDKLIF.

Details on this clone: A much larger clonotype is one base distant, so this may be a read error. The J gene is TRDJ1, the V gene TRDV1; perhaps TRDD3 as D (5 bases). There are 20 residues in the CDR3. Looked up from germline, CDR1 is TSWWSYY and CDR2 is QGS. DNA for the CDR3: TGTGCTCGTGGGGAACCCGTCCCTCAGGTCGGGGACCCGTACACCGATAAACTCATCTTT. Amino acids: CARGEPVPQVGDPYTDKLIF.